These 26 T cell receptor beta chains were sequenced from one sample in a study of T cells in Graves' hyperthyroidism and ophthalmopathy. Amplification of TCR beta CDR3 regions was performed using RNA transcripts as template. HTBI primers were used for first-round RT-PCR of the TCR CDR3. TCRdb redid the calling of the multiplex PCR reads with MiXCR, one entry per CDR3 protein. The sample gives around 340,000 distinct CDR3 sequences, approximately 18% of which show up once; 15% is in the top ten. The sequencing sample was made of blood. These receptors were taken from a middle-aged woman with Graves' ophthalmopathy.

About this clonotype itself: A read error may explain this, as a much larger clone is one base away. The rearrangement uses TRBV30 and TRBJ1-2; perhaps TRBD1 as D (6 bases). The V gene lost 4 bases and the J gene lost 0 bases, with 18 bases spanning the gap. The germline V gene encodes CDR1 GTSNPN and CDR2 SVGIG (reference sequence). There are 16 residues in the CDR3. The CDR3 nucleotides are TGTGCCTGGACCTCGAGTTTCAGGGGTCCTAACTATGGCTACACCTTC. This translates into CAWTSSFRGPNYGYTF.

This clonotype was detected ten times or more. V usage is TRBV7-9 and J usage is TRBJ2-5; D may be TRBD1 (5 bases). CDR1 and CDR2 (germline): SEHNR, FQNEAQ (reference sequence). The V end lost 3 bases, the J end lost 13 bases, and 15 bases lay between the germline ends. This CDR3 spans 12 amino acids. In nucleotides, the CDR3 is TGTGCCAGCAGCTTCGCAGACAGCGCACCGTACTTC. As protein: CASSFADSAPYF. The full variable domain, with the rest looked up from reference TRBV7-9 and TRBJ2-5, is DTGVSQNPRHKITKRGQNVTFRCDPISEHNRLYWYRQTLGQGPEFLTYFQNEAQLEKSRLLSDRFSAERPKGSFSTLEIQRTEQGDSAMYLCASSFADSAPYFGPGTRLLVL.

This chain connects TRBV12-3 or TRBV12-4 to TRBJ2-7; D gene unclear. V dropped 5 bases and J dropped 3 bases, with 14 bases sitting between them. This CDR3 is built from 14 residues. The CDR3 region has the DNA TGTGCCAGCAGTCCTTCATTTCCCGGCTACGAGCAGTACTTC. Encoded protein: CASSPSFPGYEQYF.

As concerns this clonotype: A much larger clone differs from this one at a single base, so this may be a read error. The CDR3 loop is CASSHTTDSIYEQYF. CDR3 DNA sequence: TGTGCCAGCAGCCATACGACAGATTCCATCTACGAGCAGTACTTC. The chain employs TRBV7-8 and TRBJ2-7; tentative D call: TRBD1 (5 bases). The V end was cut by 5 bases, the J end by 3 bases, with 17 bases between. CDR3 length equals 15 residues. CDR1 is SGHVS and CDR2 is FQNEAQ in the germline V gene.

This clonotype was detected ten times or more. The J gene is TRBJ1-2, the V gene TRBV7-9; a weak D match, TRBD1 (5 bases). Per germline, CDR1 SEHNR and CDR2 FQNEAQ (reference sequence). Trimming shortened V by 4 bases and J by 6 bases, and 12 bases separated the two germline ends. The CDR3 runs to 13 residues. CDR3 coding DNA: TGTGCCAGCAGCTCCTCCAGGGAGAATGGCTACACCTTC. Translation gives CASSSSRENGYTF.

Many counts were recorded for this clonotype. This chain joins TRBV30 and TRBJ2-5; tentatively, D is TRBD1 (6 bases). The germline V gene encodes CDR1 GTSNPN and CDR2 SVGIG (reference sequence). The CDR3 runs to 16 residues. Trimming shortened V by 1 base and J by 2 bases, and 17 bases separated the two germline ends. The CDR3 region has the DNA TGTGCCTGGAGTGCCGGACGGGACATAAATCAAGAGACCCAGTACTTC. Its protein is CAWSAGRDINQETQYF. Variable domain in full (rest from reference TRBV30 and TRBJ2-5): SQTIHQWPATLVQPVGSPLSLECTVEGTSNPNLYWYRQAAGRGLQLLFYSVGIGQISSEVPQNLSASRPQDRQFILSSKKLLLSDSGFYLCAWSAGRDINQETQYFGPGTRLLVL.

This clonotype was seen a handful of times. V usage is TRBV18 and J usage is TRBJ2-2; 7 bases are shared with TRBD1. The J segment lost 4 bases and the V segment lost 3 bases, leaving 5 bases of the junction unmatched. The CDR3 has 15 amino acids. The germline CDR1 and CDR2 sequences are KGHSH and LQKENI. The chain's CDR3 is CASSPRDRSTGELFF. As DNA, the CDR3 is TGTGCCAGCTCACCCCGGGACAGAAGCACCGGGGAGCTGTTTTTT.

For this clonotype: A much bigger clone sits one base away, suggesting this may be a read error. This chain uses TRBV20-1 with TRBJ2-7; 11 bases are shared with TRBD2. This CDR3 has 14 amino acids. V trimming: 5 bases; J trimming: 7 bases; junction bases outside the gene matches: 10. Per germline, CDR1 DFQATT and CDR2 SNEGSKA (reference sequence). The CDR3 spells CSAYSGRANSEQYF. The DNA for the CDR3 is TGCAGTGCTTATAGCGGGAGGGCCAATAGTGAGCAGTACTTC.

DNA for the CDR3: TGTGCTAGTCAACAGGGTACCCACGAGCAGTACTTC. This translates into CASQQGTHEQYF. The chain links TRBV12-5 to TRBJ2-7, with TRBD1 as a possible D gene (6 bases). This CDR3 is built from 12 residues. V lost 8 bases and J 5 bases, leaving 13 bases between the germline ends. Per germline, CDR1 LGHNT and CDR2 FRNRAP.

This clonotype was picked up many times. The genes are TRBV12-3 or TRBV12-4 and TRBJ1-3; no definite D call. Trimming took off 2 bases at V and 4 bases at J, with 9 bases between the two ends. This CDR3 has 14 residues. Here the CDR3 DNA reads TGTGCCAGCAGTTTACAAGGTGGCGGAAACACCATATATTTT. Translating gives CASSLQGGGNTIYF.

This clonotype was seen ten or more times. The chain couples TRBV28 to TRBJ2-7, with 9 bases that match TRBD2. The CDR3 is 14 residues long. After removal of 6 bases from V and 2 bases from J, the junction contained 5 bases not matched to a gene. CDR1 is MDHEN, CDR2 SYDVKM, per germline. The CDR3 nucleotides are TGTGCCAGCAGCGTAGCGGGAGCGGCCTACGAGCAGTACTTC. This translates into CASSVAGAAYEQYF.

CDR3 nucleotide sequence: TGTGCCAGCAGTTCCCCGGGACTAGCGGGAGGTAATGAGCAGTTCTTC. It codes for CASSSPGLAGGNEQFF. The rearrangement joins TRBV6-5 to TRBJ2-1, with 15 bases aligning to TRBD2. V gave up 4 bases and J gave up 7 bases; unmatched junction bases: 5. CDR1 is MNHEY and CDR2 is SVGAGI in the germline V gene. The CDR3 loop spans 16 amino acids.

V usage is TRBV20-1 and J usage is TRBJ2-7, with TRBD1 matching over 7 bases. V lost 5 bases, J lost 0 bases, and 16 bases stayed unmatched. The CDR3 runs 17 residues. Germline V gives CDR1 DFQATT, CDR2 SNEGSKA (reference sequence). The chain's CDR3 is CSAAMTGRVGDSYEQYF. CDR3 DNA sequence: TGCAGTGCTGCTATGACAGGGCGTGTTGGTGACTCCTACGAGCAGTACTTC.

V usage is TRBV3-1 and J usage is TRBJ2-7; tentative D call: TRBD1 (5 bases). This CDR3 is 12 amino acids long. Trimming took off 4 bases at V and 4 bases at J, with 8 bases between the two ends. Germline-derived CDR1 and CDR2 are LGHDT and YNNKEL (reference sequence). The DNA for the CDR3 is TGTGCCAGCAGCCCTAAGGGGTACGAGCAGTACTTC. Amino acids: CASSPKGYEQYF.

This clonotype was seen ten or more times. The V call is TRBV2, the J call TRBJ2-6, with no clear D. CDR1 and CDR2 from the germline V gene are SNHLY and FYNNEI. The CDR3 contains 15 residues. Trimming removed 4 bases from V and 4 bases from J, with 11 bases in between. CDR3 bases: TGTGCCAGCAGTGTCTGGTTGGTCGGGGCCAACGTCCTGACTTTC. Residues: CASSVWLVGANVLTF.

This clonotype was counted many times. The chain employs TRBV10-2 and TRBJ2-7, with D perhaps assigned TRBD1 or TRBD2 (5 bases each). Trimming took off 5 bases at V and 1 base at J, with 15 bases between the two ends. Germline assignment: CDR1 WSHSY and CDR2 SAAADI. This CDR3 contains 15 residues. Written as DNA, the CDR3 is TGCGCCAGCAGTACTCCTTTTGGGGGTTCCTACGAGCAGTACTTC. Its protein product is CASSTPFGGSYEQYF.

This clonotype was found many times. The chain couples TRBV7-2 to TRBJ2-7; no clear D. CDR1 is SGHTA and CDR2 is FQGNSA in the germline V gene. Trimming pared 1 base from V and 5 bases from J, leaving 6 bases between. The CDR3 has 12 amino acids. CDR3: CASSLDSNEQYF. For the CDR3, the DNA is TGTGCCAGCAGCTTAGATTCTAACGAGCAGTACTTC.

In this sample, this clonotype turned up many times. The chain combines TRBV7-2 with TRBJ2-7; D not resolved. Germline lookup yields CDR1 SGHTA and CDR2 FQGNSA. The V gene lost 6 bases and the J gene lost 8 bases, with 23 bases spanning the gap. The length of the CDR3 is 15 residues. CDR3 nucleotide sequence: TGTGCCAGCAGTTCAGACCAGACCCGGGTCTATCAGCAGTACTTC. The encoded protein is CASSSDQTRVYQQYF.

The chain has TRBV5-6 and TRBJ2-7; TRBD2 aligns across 10 bases. The CDR3 runs to 15 residues. Per germline, CDR1 SGHDT and CDR2 YYEEEE. The J segment lost 4 bases and the V segment lost 5 bases, leaving 9 bases of the junction unmatched. DNA of the CDR3: TGTGCCAGCAGTTTCGCCGGGACTAGCGCATACGAGCAGTACTTC. It specifies CASSFAGTSAYEQYF.

This clonotype has ten or more counts. The chain recombines TRBV12-3 or TRBV12-4 with TRBJ1-2; D gene ambiguous. The V and J ends lost 5 bases and 2 bases respectively, with 9 bases between them. This CDR3 contains 13 residues. Here the CDR3 DNA reads TGTGCCAGCAGTAGAGCAGAAAACTATGGCTACACCTTC. As protein: CASSRAENYGYTF.

Only a few counts were recorded for this clonotype. One junction end disagrees with the germline gene, perhaps due to a read error. This rearrangement joins TRBV6-1 to TRBJ1-2; a possible D gene is TRBD1 (5 bases). Germline CDR1 and CDR2: MNHNS and SASEGT. The CDR3 has 15 residues. The CDR3 bases are TGTGCCAGCAGACAGACAGTGGGCCCGGTCTATGGCTACAACTTC. It encodes CASRQTVGPVYGYNF.

This clonotype was seen repeatedly, ten times or more. The chain joins TRBV7-9 to TRBJ2-7, with 9 bases lining up with TRBD1. The CDR3 runs 12 residues. The germline CDR1 and CDR2 sequences are SEHNR and FQNEAQ (reference sequence). V lost 5 bases and J lost 7; bases outside the gene matches: 3. The CDR3 protein is CASSNRGLEQYF. In nucleotides, the CDR3 is TGTGCCAGCAGCAACAGGGGGCTAGAGCAGTACTTC.

This clonotype was seen many times. This chain links TRBV6-1 with TRBJ2-2, with 7 bases that match TRBD1. V shed 6 bases and J 1 base; nucleotides not matched to a gene: 2. The CDR3 spans 14 residues. The germline CDR1 and CDR2 sequences are MNHNS and SASEGT. The DNA of the CDR3 is TGTGCCAGCAGAGGGGACAGGAACACCGGGGAGCTGTTTTTT. Its translation: CASRGDRNTGELFF.

The chain couples TRBV12-3 or TRBV12-4 to TRBJ2-7; a weak D match, TRBD1 (5 bases). V was cut by 5 bases and J by 3 bases, with 17 bases left in between. This CDR3 has 15 amino acids. CDR3 nucleotides: TGTGCCAGCAGTGGCGGACATAGTCCTTACTACGAGCAGTACTTC. Translated: CASSGGHSPYYEQYF.

This clonotype was seen repeatedly, ten times or more. The chain combines TRBV20-1 with TRBJ2-7; D might be TRBD1 (5 bases). Germline CDR1 is DFQATT and CDR2 is SNEGSKA (reference sequence). This CDR3 is built from 15 residues. The germline V and J ends were trimmed by 2 bases and 1 base, with 15 bases remaining between them. CDR3 in amino acids: CSARTDRETSYEQYF. The CDR3 coding sequence is TGCAGTGCTAGAACAGACAGAGAGACTTCCTACGAGCAGTACTTC.

The CDR3 here is CASRPGTGQGLQYF. The CDR3 bases are TGTGCCAGCCGCCCCGGGACAGGGCAGGGCCTTCAGTACTTC. The chain links TRBV7-2 to TRBJ2-4, with TRBD1 identical over 9 bases. Per germline, CDR1 SGHTA and CDR2 FQGNSA. The CDR3 length is 14 residues. V lost 8 bases, J lost 11 bases, and 13 bases stayed unmatched.